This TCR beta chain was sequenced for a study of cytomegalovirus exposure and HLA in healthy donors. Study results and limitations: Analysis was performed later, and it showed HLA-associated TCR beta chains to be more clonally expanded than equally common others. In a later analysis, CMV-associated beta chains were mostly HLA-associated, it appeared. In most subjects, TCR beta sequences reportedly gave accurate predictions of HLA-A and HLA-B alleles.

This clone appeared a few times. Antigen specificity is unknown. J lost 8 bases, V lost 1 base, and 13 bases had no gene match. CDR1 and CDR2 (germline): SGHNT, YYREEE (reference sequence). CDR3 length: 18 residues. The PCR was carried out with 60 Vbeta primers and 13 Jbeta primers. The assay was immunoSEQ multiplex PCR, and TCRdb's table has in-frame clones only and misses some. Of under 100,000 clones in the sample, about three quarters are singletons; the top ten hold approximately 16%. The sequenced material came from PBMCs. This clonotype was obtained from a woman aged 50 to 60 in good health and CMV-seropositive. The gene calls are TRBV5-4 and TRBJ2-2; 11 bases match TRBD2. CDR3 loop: CASSLWEASSGRKGELFF. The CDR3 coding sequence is TGTGCCAGCAGCTTGTGGGAAGCTTCTAGCGGGAGGAAAGGGGAGCTGTTTTTT.